Many counts were recorded for the clone carrying this T cell receptor (beta chain). The antigen remains unidentified. The data are from a study of T-cell reconstitution after alpha-beta-depleted transplantation in children. Study-wide results and caveats: Some patients showed high day-60 TCRbeta diversity, which derived from surviving recipient T cells and thymic progenitors. Expanded clones from the graft, numbering several hundred, reportedly supplied alpha-beta T cells about two months after transplant. One year post-transplant, T-cell counts and diversity were largely derived from T cells produced anew.

Library preparation (for TCRbeta) was performed with unique molecular identifiers. TCRdb used MiXCR to reprocess the PCR reads, holding one entry per CDR3 protein. The sample records approximately 500,000 distinct CDR3 sequences, about 10% being singletons. This CDR3 is built from 19 residues. Trimming took off 4 bases at V and 4 bases at J, with 25 bases between the two ends. The V gene's germline CDR1 is MGHRA and CDR2 YSYEKL. Source: PBMCs, taken before TCRalphabeta/CD19-depleted stem cell transplant. The V and J genes are TRBV4-1 and TRBJ2-2; the D gene could be TRBD1 or TRBD2 (5 bases each). This receptor was obtained from a child younger than 10 with inherited bone marrow failure, due to receive a stem cell transplant. This chain's CDR3 is CASSPHVGLAGRFTGELFF. Here the CDR3 DNA reads TGCGCCAGCAGCCCCCATGTGGGGCTAGCCGGAAGGTTCACCGGGGAGCTGTTTTTT.